These T cell receptor beta chains were read from a single sample in a study of cytomegalovirus exposure and HLA in healthy donors. The repertoire was sequenced with immunoSEQ multiplex PCR; TCRdb's copy has only in-frame clones and lacks some. The table includes about 150,000 clones, around 84% detected once. Source material: PBMCs. These receptors were collected from a boy aged 2 to 10 in good health and CMV-seronegative. Both conserved end residues are part of each CDR3. Each record gives: CDR3 protein, CDR3 DNA, D gene, V gene, clone size, J gene. D genes are given only for firm matches. Expanded clones get a size class; other rows say once, few or many, or leave the size out.

CDR3aa: CASSRISRADTQYF
CDR3nt: TGTGCCAGCAGCCGGATATCGAGGGCAGATACGCAGTATTTT
d_gene: .
v_gene: TRBV7-3
abundance: .
j_gene: TRBJ2-3

CDR3aa: CASSFGQSNTEAFF
CDR3nt: TGTGCCAGCAGCTTTGGACAGTCGAACACTGAAGCTTTCTTT
d_gene: .
v_gene: TRBV7-8
abundance: .
j_gene: TRBJ1-1

CDR3aa: CASSFLRTSGVTDTQYF
CDR3nt: TGTGCCAGCAGCTTTCTAAGGACTAGCGGAGTCACAGATACGCAGTATTTT
d_gene: TRBD2
v_gene: TRBV5-6
abundance: .
j_gene: TRBJ2-3

CDR3aa: CASSQDPGTRSYEQYF
CDR3nt: TGTGCCAGCAGCCAAGATCCGGGCACTAGATCCTACGAGCAGTACTTC
d_gene: .
v_gene: TRBV4-2
abundance: .
j_gene: TRBJ2-7

CDR3aa: CASSISGVGQPQHF
CDR3nt: TGTGCCAGTAGTATTTCGGGGGTGGGACAGCCCCAGCATTTT
d_gene: .
v_gene: TRBV19
abundance: .
j_gene: TRBJ1-5

CDR3aa: CASSILADATGELFF
CDR3nt: TGTGCCAGCTCCATCTTGGCTGATGCCACCGGGGAGCTGTTTTTT
d_gene: .
v_gene: TRBV18
abundance: .
j_gene: TRBJ2-2

CDR3aa: CASSDSGTGDPNEQFF
CDR3nt: TGTGCCAGCAGTGACTCCGGGACAGGGGATCCTAATGAGCAGTTCTTC
d_gene: TRBD1
v_gene: TRBV6-4
abundance: .
j_gene: TRBJ2-1

CDR3aa: CASSLGDRRGKGYTF
CDR3nt: TGTGCCAGCAGTTTGGGGGACAGGAGGGGAAAGGGCTACACCTTC
d_gene: TRBD1
v_gene: TRBV7-8
abundance: .
j_gene: TRBJ1-2

CDR3aa: CASSSGWKQGATIGSPLHF
CDR3nt: TGCGCCAGCAGTTCAGGCTGGAAGCAGGGGGCTACGATAGGGTCACCCCTCCACTTT
d_gene: TRBD1
v_gene: TRBV5-1
abundance: .
j_gene: TRBJ1-6

CDR3aa: CASRDRARTGELFF
CDR3nt: TGTGCCAGCCGAGACAGGGCCCGAACCGGGGAGCTGTTTTTT
d_gene: TRBD1
v_gene: TRBV18
abundance: .
j_gene: TRBJ2-2

CDR3aa: CASSLDRGKGQPQHF
CDR3nt: TGTGCCAGCAGCTTGGACAGGGGTAAAGGTCAGCCCCAGCATTTT
d_gene: TRBD1
v_gene: TRBV5-4
abundance: .
j_gene: TRBJ1-5

CDR3aa: CASSQETRGDTQYF
CDR3nt: TGCGCCAGCAGCCAGGAGACTAGGGGAGATACGCAGTATTTT
d_gene: .
v_gene: TRBV5-1
abundance: .
j_gene: TRBJ2-3

CDR3aa: CASGYQETQYF
CDR3nt: TGTGCTAGTGGATATCAAGAGACCCAGTACTTC
d_gene: .
v_gene: TRBV12-5
abundance: .
j_gene: TRBJ2-5

CDR3aa: CASSAGTGGEQYF
CDR3nt: TGTGCCAGCAGCGCCGGGACAGGGGGCGAGCAGTACTTC
d_gene: TRBD1
v_gene: TRBV7-3
abundance: .
j_gene: TRBJ2-7

CDR3aa: CSVPFKASYNEQFF
CDR3nt: TGCAGCGTTCCCTTTAAGGCTAGCTACAATGAGCAGTTCTTC
d_gene: .
v_gene: TRBV29-1
abundance: .
j_gene: TRBJ2-1

CDR3aa: CASSPVGQVDLHF
CDR3nt: TGTGCCAGCAGCCCGGTAGGACAAGTAGACCTCCACTTT
d_gene: .
v_gene: TRBV5-5
abundance: once
j_gene: TRBJ1-6

CDR3aa: CASSLGLAGVKRLGNEQFF
CDR3nt: TGTGCCAGCAGTTTGGGGCTAGCGGGGGTTAAACGATTGGGGAATGAGCAGTTCTTC
d_gene: TRBD2
v_gene: TRBV28
abundance: few
j_gene: TRBJ2-1

CDR3aa: CASSEGTGVSPLHF
CDR3nt: TGTGCCAGCAGTGAAGGGACAGGGGTTTCACCCCTCCACTTT
d_gene: TRBD1
v_gene: TRBV6-5
abundance: few
j_gene: TRBJ1-6

CDR3aa: CACSFRAGNEKLFF
CDR3nt: TGTGCCTGCAGTTTCAGGGCTGGCAATGAAAAACTGTTTTTT
d_gene: .
v_gene: TRBV27
abundance: .
j_gene: TRBJ1-4

CDR3aa: CASSALGGADTQYF
CDR3nt: TGTGCCAGCAGCGCCCTCGGGGGGGCAGATACGCAGTATTTT
d_gene: TRBD2
v_gene: TRBV9
abundance: .
j_gene: TRBJ2-3

CDR3aa: CASRQGGISGNTIYF
CDR3nt: TGTGCCAGCCGACAGGGTGGAATCTCTGGAAACACCATATATTTT
d_gene: TRBD1
v_gene: TRBV19
abundance: .
j_gene: TRBJ1-3

CDR3aa: CATSIHPDYGYTF
CDR3nt: TGTGCCACCAGCATCCACCCAGATTATGGCTACACCTTC
d_gene: .
v_gene: TRBV15
abundance: .
j_gene: TRBJ1-2

CDR3aa: CASSDPDNRGDTEAFF
CDR3nt: TGCGCCAGCAGTGATCCAGACAACAGGGGGGACACTGAAGCTTTCTTT
d_gene: TRBD1
v_gene: TRBV10-1
abundance: once
j_gene: TRBJ1-1

CDR3aa: CASRPKGGYTF
CDR3nt: TGTGCCAGCAGGCCGAAGGGGGGCTACACCTTC
d_gene: .
v_gene: TRBV6-5
abundance: .
j_gene: TRBJ1-2

CDR3aa: CASSLLAGGNGIQYF
CDR3nt: TGTGCCAGCAGTTTATTAGCAGGGGGTAACGGCATTCAGTACTTC
d_gene: TRBD1
v_gene: TRBV28
abundance: .
j_gene: TRBJ2-4

CDR3aa: CATSRDLSPQSYNEQFF
CDR3nt: TGTGCCACCAGCAGAGATCTTTCCCCACAGTCCTACAATGAGCAGTTCTTC
d_gene: .
v_gene: TRBV15
abundance: .
j_gene: TRBJ2-1

CDR3aa: CASSQGLAATYEQYF
CDR3nt: TGTGCCAGCAGTCAGGGACTAGCGGCGACCTACGAGCAGTACTTC
d_gene: TRBD2
v_gene: TRBV6-5
abundance: .
j_gene: TRBJ2-7

CDR3aa: CASITPNTEAFF
CDR3nt: TGTGCCAGCATTACACCGAACACTGAAGCTTTCTTT
d_gene: .
v_gene: TRBV6-1
abundance: .
j_gene: TRBJ1-1

CDR3aa: CASTPRSQTIYGYTF
CDR3nt: TGTGCCAGCACTCCCCGGTCACAGACCATATATGGCTACACCTTC
d_gene: .
v_gene: TRBV28
abundance: .
j_gene: TRBJ1-2

CDR3aa: CASSPMGATEAFF
CDR3nt: TGTGCCAGCAGCCCGATGGGGGCTACTGAAGCTTTCTTT
d_gene: .
v_gene: TRBV7-2
abundance: .
j_gene: TRBJ1-1

CDR3aa: CASSLLIGQGNQPQHF
CDR3nt: TGTGCCAGCAGTTTATTAATCGGACAGGGTAATCAGCCCCAGCATTTT
d_gene: TRBD1
v_gene: TRBV28
abundance: .
j_gene: TRBJ1-5

CDR3aa: CASSRDRANTIYF
CDR3nt: TGTGCCAGCAGTCGTGACAGGGCTAACACCATATATTTT
d_gene: TRBD1
v_gene: TRBV2
abundance: .
j_gene: TRBJ1-3

CDR3aa: CASSSGGGAFWGIQYF
CDR3nt: TGTGCCAGCAGCTCGGGCGGGGGGGCGTTTTGGGGCATTCAGTACTTC
d_gene: TRBD2
v_gene: TRBV5-4
abundance: .
j_gene: TRBJ2-4

CDR3aa: CASSQALDFNYGYTF
CDR3nt: TGCGCCAGCAGCCAAGCTCTAGATTTTAACTATGGCTACACCTTC
d_gene: .
v_gene: TRBV4-3
abundance: .
j_gene: TRBJ1-2

CDR3aa: CASSLGGLEQFF
CDR3nt: TGTGCCAGCAGCTTAGGGGGGCTTGAGCAGTTCTTC
d_gene: .
v_gene: TRBV7-9
abundance: .
j_gene: TRBJ2-1

CDR3aa: CASSARTGLGETQYF
CDR3nt: TGTGCCAGCAGTGCCAGGACAGGCCTGGGAGAGACCCAGTACTTC
d_gene: TRBD1
v_gene: TRBV25-1
abundance: once
j_gene: TRBJ2-5

CDR3aa: CASSIQGATNEKLFF
CDR3nt: TGTGCCAGTAGTATACAGGGGGCAACTAATGAAAAACTGTTTTTT
d_gene: TRBD1
v_gene: TRBV19
abundance: .
j_gene: TRBJ1-4

CDR3aa: CATNRQGNQPQHF
CDR3nt: TGTGCCACCAACCGACAGGGAAATCAGCCCCAGCATTTT
d_gene: TRBD1
v_gene: TRBV2
abundance: few
j_gene: TRBJ1-5

CDR3aa: CASSYGRDRGNYGYTF
CDR3nt: TGCGCCAGCAGCTATGGCCGGGACAGGGGAAACTATGGCTACACCTTC
d_gene: TRBD1
v_gene: TRBV5-1
abundance: .
j_gene: TRBJ1-2

CDR3aa: CAIRDSQETQYF
CDR3nt: TGTGCCATCAGGGACAGCCAAGAGACCCAGTACTTC
d_gene: .
v_gene: TRBV10-3
abundance: once
j_gene: TRBJ2-5

CDR3aa: CSSSAGQGDTGELFF
CDR3nt: TGTTCCAGCAGCGCGGGACAGGGGGACACCGGGGAGCTGTTTTTT
d_gene: TRBD1
v_gene: TRBV7-9
abundance: .
j_gene: TRBJ2-2

CDR3aa: CASTPIEGTEAFF
CDR3nt: TGTGCCAGCACACCTATTGAGGGCACTGAAGCTTTCTTT
d_gene: .
v_gene: TRBV14
abundance: .
j_gene: TRBJ1-1

CDR3aa: CASSPRRTYTDTQYF
CDR3nt: TGTGCCAGCAGCCCCAGGAGGACCTACACAGATACGCAGTATTTT
d_gene: .
v_gene: TRBV7-8
abundance: .
j_gene: TRBJ2-3

CDR3aa: CASSPRLAGGGAGELFF
CDR3nt: TGTGCCAGCAGCCCAAGACTAGCGGGGGGCGGGGCCGGGGAGCTGTTTTTT
d_gene: TRBD2
v_gene: TRBV9
abundance: .
j_gene: TRBJ2-2

CDR3aa: CASSLWGPSVAEQYF
CDR3nt: TGTGCCAGCAGTTTATGGGGGCCATCCGTAGCCGAGCAGTACTTC
d_gene: .
v_gene: TRBV28
abundance: .
j_gene: TRBJ2-7

CDR3aa: CASSLAIQGGQETQYF
CDR3nt: TGTGCCAGCAGCTTAGCAATCCAGGGTGGGCAGGAGACCCAGTACTTC
d_gene: .
v_gene: TRBV7-9
abundance: .
j_gene: TRBJ2-5

CDR3aa: CASSLVSGRAGEQYF
CDR3nt: TGTGCCAGCAGCTTAGTGTCCGGGAGGGCGGGCGAGCAGTACTTC
d_gene: TRBD2
v_gene: TRBV11-2
abundance: .
j_gene: TRBJ2-7

CDR3aa: CASSPILAQGDANTGELFF
CDR3nt: TGTGCCAGCAGCCCAATCTTAGCACAGGGAGACGCGAACACCGGGGAGCTGTTTTTT
d_gene: .
v_gene: TRBV5-4
abundance: .
j_gene: TRBJ2-2

CDR3aa: CASSGQSIATNEKLFF
CDR3nt: TGTGCCAGTAGTGGACAGAGTATTGCAACTAATGAAAAACTGTTTTTT
d_gene: .
v_gene: TRBV19
abundance: .
j_gene: TRBJ1-4

CDR3aa: CASSYPGTGAYNEQFF
CDR3nt: TGTGCCAGCAGCTACCCCGGGACAGGGGCCTACAATGAGCAGTTCTTC
d_gene: TRBD1
v_gene: TRBV7-8
abundance: .
j_gene: TRBJ2-1

CDR3aa: CASSRMGQAYEQYF
CDR3nt: TGTGCCAGCAGCCGAATGGGACAGGCCTACGAGCAGTACTTC
d_gene: TRBD1
v_gene: TRBV5-5
abundance: .
j_gene: TRBJ2-7

CDR3aa: CASSFRDRGNTGELFF
CDR3nt: TGTGCCAGCAGTTTCCGGGACAGGGGGAACACCGGGGAGCTGTTTTTT
d_gene: TRBD1
v_gene: TRBV27
abundance: .
j_gene: TRBJ2-2

CDR3aa: CASSVVYREDTEAFF
CDR3nt: TGTGCCAGCAGCGTAGTCTACAGGGAAGACACTGAAGCTTTCTTT
d_gene: .
v_gene: TRBV9
abundance: .
j_gene: TRBJ1-1

CDR3aa: CASSPNRGYTEAFF
CDR3nt: TGTGCCAGCAGCCCCAATCGAGGGTATACTGAAGCTTTCTTT
d_gene: .
v_gene: TRBV7-3
abundance: .
j_gene: TRBJ1-1

CDR3aa: CASSRGQGTGNTIYF
CDR3nt: TGTGCCAGCAGTCGGGGACAGGGGACTGGAAACACCATATATTTT
d_gene: TRBD1
v_gene: TRBV6-5
abundance: few
j_gene: TRBJ1-3

CDR3aa: CAISEPSGTRGDTQYF
CDR3nt: TGTGCCATCAGTGAGCCGTCCGGGACGCGGGGAGATACGCAGTATTTT
d_gene: .
v_gene: TRBV10-3
abundance: .
j_gene: TRBJ2-3

CDR3aa: CATSRAKDLPRRPRYNEQFF
CDR3nt: TGTGCCACCAGCAGAGCCAAAGACTTGCCACGCCGCCCTCGATATAATGAGCAGTTCTTC
d_gene: .
v_gene: TRBV15
abundance: .
j_gene: TRBJ2-1